Below, 31 T cell receptor beta chains from the same sample are listed, as sequenced in a study of long-term antiretroviral therapy in people with HIV. The run of the v3.0 immunoSEQ assay was at survey level. Repertoires were generated with immunoSEQ multiplex PCR, while TCRdb's copy carries only in-frame clones and drops some. The table has 21,000 or so clones, 80% to 90% seen once; the top ten hold 3.3%. The sample consisted of unsorted PBMCs, taken 2.5 to 2.7 years after starting antiretroviral therapy. The receptors stem from a woman aged 45 to 65 with HIV.

Concerning this clone itself: Other DNA sequences in the sample encode the same CDR3. The chain uses TRBV27 and TRBJ2-2, with TRBD2 as a possible D gene (5 bases). The CDR3 is made up of 15 amino acids. Trimming pared 0 bases from V and 4 bases from J, leaving 9 bases between. Germline CDR1 is MNHEY and CDR2 is SMNVEV (reference sequence). In nucleotides, the CDR3 is TGTGCCAGCAGTTTATCAAGAAGCGGCACCGGGGAGCTGTTTTTT. Protein sequence: CASSLSRSGTGELFF.

The V and J genes are TRBV29-1 and TRBJ2-3, with a possible D match to TRBD2 (6 bases). Germline-derived CDR1 and CDR2 are SQVTM and ANQGSEA. Trimming took 6 bases from V and 2 from J, leaving 12 bases between them. There are 13 residues in the CDR3. The CDR3 region is CSVSGTYTDTQYF. The CDR3, as DNA: TGCAGCGTCTCCGGGACTTACACAGATACGCAGTATTTT.

J is TRBJ1-1 and V is TRBV9; D unresolved. V dropped 1 base and J dropped 0 bases, with 4 bases sitting between them. CDR1 and CDR2 from the germline V gene are SGDLS and YYNGEE. The CDR3 is 13 amino acids. CDR3: CASSVIMNTEAFF. In DNA, the CDR3 is TGTGCCAGCAGCGTAATCATGAACACTGAAGCTTTCTTT.

The chain carries TRBV11-2 and TRBJ1-1, with no clear D. This CDR3 has 14 residues. Trimming took off 1 base at V and 1 base at J, with 7 bases between the two ends. The germline V gene has CDR1 SGHAT and CDR2 FQNNGV. Here the CDR3 reads CASSLARENTEAFF. Written as DNA, the CDR3 is TGTGCCAGCAGCTTAGCCCGGGAGAACACTGAAGCTTTCTTT.

The V call is TRBV5-1, the J call TRBJ2-1, with 13 bases aligning to TRBD2. The CDR3 contains 16 residues. Looked up from germline, CDR1 is SGHRS and CDR2 is YFSETQ. The ends lost 2 bases at V and 2 bases at J; junction bases unmatched: 1. This CDR3 is CASSFGLAGAYNEQFF. The CDR3 DNA follows: TGCGCCAGCAGCTTCGGACTAGCGGGAGCCTACAATGAGCAGTTCTTC.

This clone appeared a single time. This chain uses TRBV2 with TRBJ1-4; the match to TRBD1 covers 9 bases. Germline V gene sequence: CDR1 SNHLY, CDR2 FYNNEI. This CDR3 region has 20 residues. Trimming at V came to 1 base and at J to 8 bases, leaving 20 bases not matched to a gene. CDR3 nucleotide sequence: TGTGCCAGCAGTGAAGGCCCGGGACAGGGTGGGTTACGCCTTGAGGAAAAACTGTTTTTT. This encodes CASSEGPGQGGLRLEEKLFF.

In this sample, this clone turned up once. The V gene is TRBV9, the J gene TRBJ2-1, with TRBD1 identical over 8 bases. CDR3 length equals 16 residues. Germline V gene lookup returns CDR1 SGDLS and CDR2 YYNGEE. V lost 2 bases and J lost 2; bases outside the gene matches: 6. DNA of the CDR3: TGTGCCAGCAGCGTGGGGACAGGCTCGACCTACAATGAGCAGTTCTTC. Translation gives CASSVGTGSTYNEQFF.

The chain employs TRBV10-3 and TRBJ2-1; the D call may be TRBD1 or TRBD2 (7 bases each). The CDR3 covers 15 residues. Germline V CDR1 and CDR2: ENHRY, SYGVKD. V shed 6 bases and J shed 5 bases, with 17 bases lying between them. As DNA, the CDR3 is TGTGCCATCAGAAGGGAGGGGGCAAGGCACAATGAGCAGTTCTTC. Translating gives CAIRREGARHNEQFF.

The chain carries TRBV7-9 and TRBJ2-2; 7 nucleotides match TRBD2. The length of the CDR3 is 15 residues. CDR1 SEHNR and CDR2 FQNEAQ come from the germline V gene (reference sequence). J was trimmed by 3 bases and V by 4 bases; bases with no gene match: 5. CDR3 loop: CASSSKRDDTGELFF. The CDR3 DNA reads TGTGCCAGCAGCTCCAAGCGGGATGACACCGGGGAGCTGTTTTTT. The variable domain in full, completed from reference TRBV7-9 and TRBJ2-2, reads DTGVSQNPRHKITKRGQNVTFRCDPISEHNRLYWYRQTLGQGPEFLTYFQNEAQLEKSRLLSDRFSAERPKGSFSTLEIQRTEQGDSAMYLCASSSKRDDTGELFFGEGSRLTVL.

This sequence joins TRBV27 and TRBJ2-2; D possibly matches TRBD1 or TRBD2 (7 bases each). This CDR3 region has 16 residues. CDR1 is MNHEY, CDR2 SMNVEV, per germline (reference sequence). Trimming shortened V by 1 base and J by 6 bases, and 15 bases separated the two germline ends. The CDR3 sequence: CASSLYGQGGAGELFF. As DNA, the CDR3 is TGTGCCAGCAGTTTATATGGGCAGGGGGGGGCCGGGGAGCTGTTTTTT.

V is TRBV25-1 and J is TRBJ1-4, with D possibly matching TRBD1 (5 bases). Trimming removed 6 bases from V and 3 bases from J, with 14 bases in between. Germline assignment: CDR1 MGHDK and CDR2 SYGVNS. The CDR3 covers 15 residues. The CDR3 DNA is TGTGCCAGCAGCCCCGGGAGGGACCCTAATGAAAAACTGTTTTTT. Its translation: CASSPGRDPNEKLFF.

V usage is TRBV5-1 and J usage is TRBJ2-1; 8 nucleotides align to TRBD2. Per the germline V gene, CDR1 is SGHRS and CDR2 is YFSETQ. The CDR3 runs to 13 residues. J lost 9 bases, V lost 3 bases, and 5 bases had no gene match. CDR3 in DNA: TGCGCCAGCAGCTCGGGACTAGATAGTGAGCAGTTCTTC. Its protein is CASSSGLDSEQFF.

This rearrangement joins TRBV28 to TRBJ2-7, with 10 bases matching TRBD1. Trimming took 3 bases from V and 1 from J; bases not matched to a gene: 6. This CDR3 contains 16 residues. Germline V gene data show CDR1 as MDHEN and CDR2 as SYDVKM. The CDR3 DNA sequence: TGTGCCAGCAGTTTCGGTCCGGGACAGGGGTCCTACGAGCAGTACTTC. Protein sequence: CASSFGPGQGSYEQYF.

This clone was observed a single time. The J gene is TRBJ1-2, the V gene TRBV7-9; 11 nucleotides line up with TRBD1. CDR1 SEHNR and CDR2 FQNEAQ come from the germline V gene (reference sequence). The CDR3 contains 14 residues. V dropped 5 bases and J dropped 5; count of bases not matched to a gene: 4. The CDR3 DNA reads as TGTGCCAGCAGCCCTGGACAGGGGGCTTATGGCTACACCTTC. This translates into CASSPGQGAYGYTF. The full variable domain, in which reference TRBV7-9 and TRBJ1-2 provide the parts outside the CDR3, is DTGVSQNPRHKITKRGQNVTFRCDPISEHNRLYWYRQTLGQGPEFLTYFQNEAQLEKSRLLSDRFSAERPKGSFSTLEIQRTEQGDSAMYLCASSPGQGAYGYTFGSGTRLTVV.

The chain joins TRBV14 to TRBJ2-1; a possible D gene is TRBD2 (6 bases). V lost 4 bases, J lost 7 bases, and 20 bases lay in between. CDR1 is SGHDN, CDR2 FVKESK, per germline. The CDR3 length is 16 residues. CDR3 in amino acids: CASSPIRLGLRNEQFF. DNA of the CDR3: TGTGCCAGCAGCCCCATTAGACTAGGGCTAAGAAATGAGCAGTTCTTC.

The chain carries TRBV29-1 and TRBJ2-1; unclear D gene. This CDR3 comprises 15 residues. V lost 8 bases to trimming and J lost 0 bases, with 17 bases between them. Per germline, CDR1 SQVTM and CDR2 ANQGSEA. The CDR3 coding sequence is TGCAGCTCCGTGAAGGGTGCAAGCTCCTACAATGAGCAGTTCTTC. Its protein is CSSVKGASSYNEQFF.

The rearrangement links TRBV5-1 to TRBJ2-6; D remains unclear. V lost 0 bases, J lost 0 bases, and 7 bases lay in between. Germline CDR1 reads SGHRS; CDR2 reads YFSETQ. The CDR3 contains 16 residues. The CDR3 coding sequence is TGCGCCAGCAGCTTGGCCCAGAGCTCTGGGGCCAACGTCCTGACTTTC. This sequence encodes CASSLAQSSGANVLTF.

The rearrangement uses TRBV7-9 and TRBJ2-5; a possible D gene is TRBD1 (6 bases). V shed 5 bases and J shed 1 base, with 17 bases lying between them. The CDR3 covers 16 residues. Germline CDR1 is SEHNR and CDR2 is FQNEAQ (reference sequence). The DNA for the CDR3 is TGTGCCAGCAGCACCACCAACAGGGAACCCCAAGAGACCCAGTACTTC. Residues: CASSTTNREPQETQYF.

The chain uses TRBV9 and TRBJ2-1, with D possibly called TRBD1 or TRBD2 (5 bases each). The germline V gene has CDR1 SGDLS and CDR2 YYNGEE. Trimming left V 2 bases short and J 5 bases short, with 14 bases between. This CDR3 comprises 15 residues. The CDR3, as DNA: TGTGCCAGCAGCGTGGCTGGGGGTGTCCACAATGAGCAGTTCTTC. This encodes CASSVAGGVHNEQFF.

The rearrangement joins TRBV10-3 to TRBJ1-5, with 9 bases lining up with TRBD1. The CDR3 contains 14 residues. V trimming: 6 bases; J trimming: 5 bases; junction bases outside the gene matches: 5. Germline V gives CDR1 ENHRY, CDR2 SYGVKD. The CDR3 DNA reads as TGTGCCATCAGCGGGGGACAGGGTGATCAGCCCCAGCATTTT. It specifies CAISGGQGDQPQHF.

In this sample, this clone turned up once. CDR3 sequence (DNA): TGTGCCAGCAGCGCTGGGGACTATTACACAGATACGCAGTATTTT. Translation gives CASSAGDYYTDTQYF. J is TRBJ2-3 and V is TRBV9; 7 nucleotides agree with TRBD2. This CDR3 region has 15 residues. The germline V gene encodes CDR1 SGDLS and CDR2 YYNGEE. The ends lost 3 bases at V and 2 bases at J; junction bases unmatched: 6.

The V and J genes are TRBV6-6 and TRBJ1-2; D ambiguous. Trimming stripped 0 bases from V and 6 bases from J, with 8 bases between. Germline assignment: CDR1 MNHNY and CDR2 SVGAGI (reference sequence). The CDR3 length is 13 residues. The CDR3 DNA follows: TGTGCCAGCAGTTACTCACGGGTAGATGGCTACACCTTC. Amino acid sequence: CASSYSRVDGYTF.

The DNA of the CDR3 is TGTGCCAGCAGCCTACCCGAAGCGGGATACAATGAGCAGTTCTTC. Translated, it gives CASSLPEAGYNEQFF. J is TRBJ2-1 and V is TRBV7-9; 7 bases align to TRBD2. Germline V gives CDR1 SEHNR, CDR2 FQNEAQ (reference sequence). J gave up 4 bases and V 5 bases, and 8 bases lay outside the gene matches. This CDR3 has 15 amino acids.

The sample holds a few counts of this clone. V and J are TRBV5-1 and TRBJ1-1, with a weak D call TRBD1 (6 bases). The CDR3 runs 13 residues. V lost 6 bases and J 3 bases, leaving 12 bases between the germline ends. Germline CDR1 is SGHRS and CDR2 is YFSETQ. The CDR3 spells CASMWGGDTEAFF. As DNA, the CDR3 is TGCGCCAGCATGTGGGGGGGCGACACTGAAGCTTTCTTT.

Written as DNA, the CDR3 is TGCGCCAGCAGTCCGGGACTAGCGGGAGTGGCCGGGGAGCTGTTTTTT. Residues: CASSPGLAGVAGELFF. V usage is TRBV5-1 and J usage is TRBJ2-2; 14 nucleotides line up with TRBD2. Germline V lookup: CDR1 SGHRS, CDR2 YFSETQ. The length of the CDR3 is 16 residues. Trimming at V came to 5 bases and at J to 6 bases, leaving 6 bases not matched to a gene.

The chain recombines TRBV5-1 with TRBJ2-5, with D unclear. Trimming took 0 bases from V and 3 from J, leaving 6 bases between them. Per the germline V gene, CDR1 is SGHRS and CDR2 is YFSETQ. CDR3 length equals 13 residues. The CDR3 sequence: CASSLVLEETQYF. DNA of the CDR3: TGCGCCAGCAGCTTGGTCCTGGAAGAGACCCAGTACTTC.

J is TRBJ2-6 and V is TRBV29-1, with D maybe TRBD1 (6 bases). The CDR3 loop spans 15 amino acids. Per the germline V gene, CDR1 is SQVTM and CDR2 is ANQGSEA. V was trimmed by 6 bases and J by 1 base, leaving 13 bases between them. The CDR3 coding sequence is TGCAGCGTCTTATTGGACAGTTCTGGGGCCAACGTCCTGACTTTC. Its protein is CSVLLDSSGANVLTF. Drawing the rest from reference TRBV29-1 and TRBJ2-6, the complete variable domain is SAVISQKPSRDICQRGTSLTIQCQVDSQVTMMFWYRQQPGQSLTLIATANQGSEATYESGFVIDKFPISRPNLTFSTLTVSNMSPEDSSIYLCSVLLDSSGANVLTFGAGSRLTVL.

The rearrangement uses TRBV4-1 and TRBJ2-7; 10 bases agree with TRBD1. CDR3 length: 14 residues. V shed 4 bases, J shed 1 base, and the junction held 1 base outside the gene matches. CDR1 MGHRA and CDR2 YSYEKL come from the germline V gene. CDR3 bases: TGCGCCAGCAGCCGGACAGGGGGGTCCTACGAGCAGTACTTC. Protein sequence: CASSRTGGSYEQYF.

This chain uses TRBV4-1 with TRBJ2-7; D is uncertain. CDR1 and CDR2 from the germline V gene are MGHRA and YSYEKL. The V and J ends lost 3 bases and 6 bases respectively, with 15 bases between them. The CDR3 has 14 residues. CDR3 sequence reads: CASSQTSVGREQYF. The CDR3, as DNA: TGCGCCAGCAGCCAGACCTCAGTCGGGCGCGAGCAGTACTTC.

The chain employs TRBV6-1 and TRBJ1-3; possible D gene TRBD1, 6 bases. The CDR3 covers 17 residues. The V end lost 2 bases, the J end lost 0 bases, and 14 bases lay between the germline ends. CDR1 MNHNS and CDR2 SASEGT come from the germline V gene. This CDR3 reads CASSENLGALSGNTIYF. Here the CDR3 DNA reads TGTGCCAGCAGTGAAAACTTGGGGGCACTCTCTGGAAACACCATATATTTT.

The rearrangement joins TRBV10-1 to TRBJ1-1, with 8 bases that match TRBD1. The CDR3 runs to 14 residues. CDR1 and CDR2 from the germline V gene are WNHNN and SYGVQD (reference sequence). Unmatched junction bases numbered 8, after V lost 6 bases and J lost 5 bases. For the CDR3, the DNA is TGCGCCAGCAGGACAGGGGCCACGGGAACTGAAGCTTTCTTT. Translation: CASRTGATGTEAFF.